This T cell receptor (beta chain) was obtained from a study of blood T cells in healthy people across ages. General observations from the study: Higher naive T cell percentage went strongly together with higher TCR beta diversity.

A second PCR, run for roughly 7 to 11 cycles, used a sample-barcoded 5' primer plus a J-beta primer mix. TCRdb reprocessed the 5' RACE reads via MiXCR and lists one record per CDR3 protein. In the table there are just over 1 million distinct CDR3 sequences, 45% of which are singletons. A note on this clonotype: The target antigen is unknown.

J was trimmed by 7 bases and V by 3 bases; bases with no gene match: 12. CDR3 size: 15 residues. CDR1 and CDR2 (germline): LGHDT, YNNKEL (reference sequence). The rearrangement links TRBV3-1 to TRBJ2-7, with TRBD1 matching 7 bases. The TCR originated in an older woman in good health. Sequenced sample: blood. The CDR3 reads CASSQGQSYYNEQYF. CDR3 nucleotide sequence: TGTGCCAGCAGCCAGGGACAGAGCTATTACAATGAGCAGTACTTC.